What follows is one T cell receptor beta chain and its context. This sample is part of a study of T cell changes during pregnancy in multiple sclerosis. Measured with immunoSEQ multiplex PCR; TCRdb has only the in-frame clones, and not every one. The table has roughly 89,000 clones, 94% seen once. Per the germline V gene, CDR1 is SGHVS and CDR2 is FNYEAQ. CDR3 size: 15 residues. Trimming removed 6 bases from V and 0 bases from J, with 11 bases in between. The rearrangement uses TRBV7-6 and TRBJ1-4, with D possibly being TRBD1 (6 bases). Sequencing used peripheral blood, obtained after pregnancy. The receptor's source is a female donor in good health, enrolled as a control in a pregnancy study. The CDR3 region has the DNA TGTGCCAGCAGTGCTACAGGGTCAACTAATGAAAAACTGTTTTTT. Translated, it gives CASSATGSTNEKLFF.